The 29 T cell receptor beta chains in this list originate from one sample, sequenced in a study of T cells after posttransplantation cyclophosphamide. A marrow graft followed busulfan-fludarabine conditioning, with cyclophosphamide on days +3 and +4. Measured with immunoSEQ multiplex PCR; TCRdb has only the in-frame clones, and not every one. The sample lists 15,000 to 20,000 clones, around nine tenths occurring once. Specimen: CD4+ T cells sorted from blood, collected after allogeneic stem cell transplant with posttransplant cyclophosphamide. These receptors were taken from a male patient aged 55 to 69 who received an allogeneic stem cell transplant from a related donor and was CMV-positive. Among the T cells, some may be from the graft donor.

J is TRBJ1-2 and V is TRBV7-3, with TRBD1 matching 7 bases. Unmatched junction bases numbered 5, after V lost 5 bases and J lost 5 bases. Germline CDR1 reads SGHTA; CDR2 reads FQGTGA. The CDR3 consists of 13 residues. CDR3 sequence: CASSPDRAYGYTF. The DNA for the CDR3 is TGTGCCAGCAGCCCCGACAGGGCTTATGGCTACACCTTC.

The chain couples TRBV19 to TRBJ1-3; D gene uncertain. The V and J ends lost 6 bases and 2 bases respectively, with 11 bases between them. The CDR3 is 14 amino acids. From germline, CDR1 is LNHDA and CDR2 SQIVND (reference sequence). CDR3: CASRSWTAGNTIYF. The CDR3 coding sequence is TGTGCCAGTAGATCCTGGACTGCTGGAAACACCATATATTTT. The complete variable domain, with remaining parts taken from reference TRBV19 and TRBJ1-3, reads DGGITQSPKYLFRKEGQNVTLSCEQNLNHDAMYWYRQDPGQGLRLIYYSQIVNDFQKGDIAEGYSVSREKKESFPLTVTSAQKNPTAFYLCASRSWTAGNTIYFGEGSWLTVV.

The chain uses TRBV11-1 and TRBJ2-7; 8 bases map to TRBD1. This CDR3 contains 14 residues. Germline CDR1 is SGHAT and CDR2 is FQDESV (reference sequence). The V segment lost 5 bases and the J segment 0 bases; nucleotides outside the gene matches: 3. Here the CDR3 DNA reads TGTGCCAGCAGCACCGGGACAGGCTCCTACGAGCAGTACTTC. Translating it yields CASSTGTGSYEQYF.

V usage is TRBV6-1 and J usage is TRBJ2-2; 13 nucleotides agree with TRBD2. Germline V gene lookup returns CDR1 MNHNS and CDR2 SASEGT. This CDR3 has 16 amino acids. The J segment lost 6 bases and the V segment lost 4 bases, leaving 5 bases of the junction unmatched. For the CDR3, the DNA is TGTGCCAGCAGTGCGGGACTAGCGGGGAATTCCGGGGAGCTGTTTTTT. Amino acid sequence: CASSAGLAGNSGELFF.

The rearrangement uses TRBV6-6 and TRBJ2-5; TRBD2 agrees at 7 bases. The CDR3 has 13 amino acids. The germline V gene has CDR1 MNHNY and CDR2 SVGAGI (reference sequence). The trim removed 8 bases at V and 1 base at J, leaving 4 bases unmatched. The chain's CDR3 is CASGRLAQETQYF. The CDR3 bases are TGTGCCAGCGGTAGACTAGCCCAAGAGACCCAGTACTTC.

The chain employs TRBV5-1 and TRBJ2-1, with a weak D call TRBD1 (10 bases). Germline CDR1 reads SGHRS; CDR2 reads YFSETQ. The CDR3 is made up of 15 amino acids. V shed 4 bases and J shed 7 bases, with 18 bases lying between them. CDR3 sequence: CASSSLAGQGNEQFF. The CDR3 DNA sequence: TGCGCCAGCAGCAGCCTAGCGGGACAGGGGAATGAGCAGTTCTTC.

J is TRBJ2-7 and V is TRBV18; TRBD1 aligns across 11 bases. Trimming cost V 8 bases and J 3 bases; bases outside gene matches: 6. Germline CDR1 is KGHSH and CDR2 is LQKENI. This CDR3 region has 14 residues. The CDR3 spells CASTAGTGGYEQYF. The CDR3 DNA reads TGTGCCAGCACGGCCGGGACAGGGGGCTACGAGCAGTACTTC.

This chain connects TRBV2 to TRBJ2-2; D uncertain. CDR1 and CDR2 from the germline V gene are SNHLY and FYNNEI. The V end lost 2 bases, the J end lost 2 bases, and 9 bases lay between the germline ends. The CDR3 totals 15 residues. CDR3 DNA: TGTGCCAGCAGTGAATATGGGCCAAACACCGGGGAGCTGTTTTTT. Its protein is CASSEYGPNTGELFF.

The J gene is TRBJ2-7, the V gene TRBV7-2; 8 bases are a match to TRBD2. V was pared by 6 bases and J by 2 bases, with 9 bases of the junction left unmatched. Germline assignment: CDR1 SGHTA and CDR2 FQGNSA. The CDR3 has 15 residues. For the CDR3, the DNA is TGTGCCAGCAGGCCTACCTCGGGGGGGACCTACGAGCAGTACTTC. This sequence encodes CASRPTSGGTYEQYF.

V usage is TRBV19 and J usage is TRBJ1-6, with 8 bases lining up with TRBD1. Trimming at V came to 2 bases and at J to 9 bases, leaving 3 bases not matched to a gene. Germline V lookup: CDR1 LNHDA, CDR2 SQIVND (reference sequence). CDR3 length: 14 residues. The CDR3 DNA sequence: TGTGCCAGTAGTATACGGCAGGGGGCTTCACCCCTCCACTTT. Amino acid sequence: CASSIRQGASPLHF.

The chain joins TRBV10-3 to TRBJ2-3, with 8 bases lining up with TRBD1. CDR3 length: 15 residues. Germline trimming cut 9 bases from V and 1 base from J; bases unmatched to any gene: 9. Looked up from germline, CDR1 is ENHRY and CDR2 is SYGVKD. CDR3 loop: CAIGRLGQGTDTQYF. CDR3 nucleotides: TGTGCCATAGGTCGGCTGGGACAGGGCACAGATACGCAGTATTTT.

The genes are TRBV5-4 and TRBJ1-2; the D gene is possibly TRBD1 (5 bases). V was cut by 3 bases and J by 6 bases, with 15 bases left in between. This CDR3 comprises 14 residues. Germline V gives CDR1 SGHNT, CDR2 YYREEE (reference sequence). The DNA for the CDR3 is TGTGCCAGCAGCTCCAGCGGGCAGGGCCATGGCTACACCTTC. It yields the protein CASSSSGQGHGYTF. Full variable domain (remainder filled in from reference TRBV5-4 and TRBJ1-2): ETGVTQSPTHLIKTRGQQVTLRCSSQSGHNTVSWYQQALGQGPQFIFQYYREEENGRGNFPPRFSGLQFPNYSSELNVNALELDDSALYLCASSSSGQGHGYTFGSGTRLTVV.

V usage is TRBV5-1 and J usage is TRBJ2-1; tentative D call: TRBD2 (7 bases). Germline values: CDR1 SGHRS, CDR2 YFSETQ. This CDR3 has 15 residues. V gave up 4 bases and J gave up 2 bases, with 13 bases separating them. The CDR3 region has the DNA TGCGCCAGCAGCGGGGGGGCCGCCACCTACAATGAGCAGTTCTTC. Translated: CASSGGAATYNEQFF.

This rearrangement joins TRBV10-3 to TRBJ2-3, with D perhaps TRBD1 (5 bases). This CDR3 contains 13 residues. Deletions cut 3 bases from V and 2 bases from J, with 6 bases between. Looked up from germline, CDR1 is ENHRY and CDR2 is SYGVKD. This CDR3 reads CAISEGHTDTQYF. The CDR3 region has the DNA TGTGCCATCAGTGAAGGACACACAGATACGCAGTATTTT.

The chain is built from TRBV7-8 and TRBJ1-5, with D perhaps TRBD1 (6 bases). V was pared by 5 bases and J by 4 bases, with 15 bases between. Germline CDR1 is SGHVS and CDR2 is FQNEAQ. The CDR3 is 15 residues long. In DNA, the CDR3 is TGTGCCAGCAGCCCTAGGGGGTCGGTTAATCAGCCCCAGCATTTT. It translates to CASSPRGSVNQPQHF.

This chain joins TRBV7-9 and TRBJ1-1; 8 bases match TRBD1. V lost 5 bases and J lost 0; bases outside the gene matches: 11. Germline values: CDR1 SEHNR, CDR2 FQNEAQ (reference sequence). The CDR3 totals 17 residues. Here the CDR3 DNA reads TGTGCCAGCAGCCTTACGGACAGGGCCTCCCTGAACACTGAAGCTTTCTTT. Its protein is CASSLTDRASLNTEAFF.

The V call is TRBV28, the J call TRBJ1-3; 10 bases align to TRBD1. The CDR3 has 16 residues. V gave up 5 bases and J gave up 9 bases; unmatched junction bases: 13. The germline V gene encodes CDR1 MDHEN and CDR2 SYDVKM. The CDR3 bases are TGTGCCAGCAGTAGTCGACAGGGGGCGCGTGCGAGCACCATATATTTT. Residues: CASSSRQGARASTIYF.

The genes are TRBV27 and TRBJ2-7; 9 bases line up with TRBD1. V gave up 0 bases and J gave up 3 bases; unmatched junction bases: 21. This CDR3 has 21 residues. Germline loops: CDR1 MNHEY, CDR2 SMNVEV (reference sequence). CDR3 coding DNA: TGTGCCAGCAGTTTATCTCTCATACACCTACGAAGGACAGGGGATTTCTACGAGCAGTACTTC. Protein sequence: CASSLSLIHLRRTGDFYEQYF.

The chain recombines TRBV7-9 with TRBJ1-4, with 8 bases that match TRBD1. Germline V lookup: CDR1 SEHNR, CDR2 FQNEAQ (reference sequence). After removal of 2 bases from V and 7 bases from J, the junction contained 6 bases not matched to a gene. The CDR3 is made up of 15 amino acids. Here the CDR3 DNA reads TGTGCCAGCAGCTTATCACAGGGGGGCAGTGAAAAACTGTTTTTT. Its translation is CASSLSQGGSEKLFF.

The chain carries TRBV25-1 and TRBJ2-5; 9 bases match TRBD2. V dropped 6 bases and J dropped 4; count of bases not matched to a gene: 15. The CDR3 length is 17 residues. Germline CDR1 and CDR2: MGHDK and SYGVNS. CDR3 sequence reads: CASSSLGLAGFGETQYF. As DNA, the CDR3 is TGTGCCAGCAGCTCCCTGGGGCTAGCGGGGTTTGGAGAGACCCAGTACTTC.

The chain joins TRBV5-1 to TRBJ2-3, with a possible D match to TRBD1 (5 bases). Germline CDR1 is SGHRS and CDR2 is YFSETQ. V dropped 0 bases and J dropped 0 bases, with 11 bases sitting between them. CDR3 size: 16 residues. The CDR3 sequence: CASSLARARSTDTQYF. CDR3 bases: TGCGCCAGCAGCTTGGCCAGGGCACGAAGCACAGATACGCAGTATTTT.

V gene TRBV10-2 combines with J gene TRBJ1-3; the D gene is possibly TRBD1 (6 bases). Trimming removed 7 bases at V and 4 bases at J, with 14 bases between. The length of the CDR3 is 14 residues. Germline values: CDR1 WSHSY, CDR2 SAAADI. CDR3 residues: CASKTGQLGNTIYF. Written as DNA, the CDR3 is TGCGCCAGCAAAACAGGACAGTTAGGAAACACCATATATTTT.

The chain uses TRBV5-1 and TRBJ2-3; a possible D gene is TRBD2 (5 bases). CDR1 and CDR2 (germline): SGHRS, YFSETQ. V was cut by 5 bases and J by 0 bases, with 10 bases left in between. This CDR3 region has 14 residues. The DNA for the CDR3 is TGCGCCAGCAGGAGGGAGATTAGCACAGATACGCAGTATTTT. As protein: CASRREISTDTQYF.

This chain connects TRBV28 to TRBJ1-1; 8 bases fit TRBD1. The CDR3 has 15 amino acids. With V trimmed by 5 bases and J by 1 base, 6 bases remained unmatched. Per the germline V gene, CDR1 is MDHEN and CDR2 is SYDVKM. CDR3 sequence (DNA): TGTGCCAGCAGTACCCATACAGGGGGGAACACTGAAGCTTTCTTT. Translating it yields CASSTHTGGNTEAFF.

The rearrangement links TRBV7-2 to TRBJ2-5; 15 positions match TRBD2. J was trimmed by 6 bases and V by 3 bases; bases with no gene match: 11. The CDR3 has 18 residues. Germline V gives CDR1 SGHTA, CDR2 FQGNSA. Here the CDR3 DNA reads TGTGCCAGCAGCTTCGGGACACCGGGACTAGCGGGGGGTAAGACCCAGTACTTC. Translated: CASSFGTPGLAGGKTQYF. Together with reference TRBV7-2 and TRBJ2-5, the CDR3 gives the full variable domain: GAGVSQSPSNKVTEKGKDVELRCDPISGHTALYWYRQSLGQGLEFLIYFQGNSAPDKSGLPSDRFSAERTGGSVSTLTIQRTQQEDSAVYLCASSFGTPGLAGGKTQYFGPGTRLLVL.

V usage is TRBV7-2 and J usage is TRBJ2-1; TRBD1 might be the D (7 bases). Per germline, CDR1 SGHTA and CDR2 FQGNSA. V lost 4 bases to trimming and J lost 4 bases, with 20 bases between them. The CDR3 length is 17 residues. The DNA of the CDR3 is TGTGCCAGCAGCTCTGTAGGGGGGACAGCCAGTTACAATGAGCAGTTCTTC. It yields the protein CASSSVGGTASYNEQFF.

The DNA of the CDR3 is TGCGCCAGCAGCCTACAGGGGGCGGAGGAAAAACTGTTTTTT. Translating it yields CASSLQGAEEKLFF. The gene calls are TRBV5-1 and TRBJ1-4, with 9 bases aligning to TRBD1. Germline-derived CDR1 and CDR2 are SGHRS and YFSETQ. V gave up 4 bases and J gave up 8 bases; unmatched junction bases: 6. The CDR3 spans 14 residues. Looking up the rest from reference TRBV5-1 and TRBJ1-4 gives the full variable domain: KAGVTQTPRYLIKTRGQQVTLSCSPISGHRSVSWYQQTPGQGLQFLFEYFSETQRNKGNFPGRFSGRQFSNSRSEMNVSTLELGDSALYLCASSLQGAEEKLFFGSGTQLSVL.

In its sample, this clone was seen a few times. J is TRBJ2-3 and V is TRBV5-4; 10 bases match TRBD2. CDR3 size: 18 residues. After removal of 3 bases from V and 2 bases from J, the junction contained 12 bases not matched to a gene. Looked up from germline, CDR1 is SGHNT and CDR2 is YYREEE (reference sequence). As DNA, the CDR3 is TGTGCCAGCAGCTCCCAGCGGGGGGGCCTGAGGGTCACAGATACGCAGTATTTT. This translates into CASSSQRGGLRVTDTQYF.

The chain employs TRBV5-4 and TRBJ2-5; the match to TRBD2 covers 9 bases. CDR1 and CDR2 (germline): SGHNT, YYREEE (reference sequence). CDR3 length equals 15 residues. The junction had 8 bases not matched to a gene; V was cut back by 4 bases and J by 4 bases. The CDR3 coding sequence is TGTGCCAGCAGCGGCCCTAGCGGGGTGTCAGAGACCCAGTACTTC. Protein sequence: CASSGPSGVSETQYF.